These 3 T cell receptor beta chains share one sample of origin, sequenced in a study of patients and donors after allogeneic stem cell transplantation. One entry per CDR3 protein, called by TCRdb with MiXCR from the RT-PCR reads. The profile shows 400,000 to 500,000 distinct CDR3 sequences, about a sixth of them singletons. Sequenced material: blood, either unsorted or a sorted T cell fraction (not recorded which). Every receptor here comes from a human donor who was either an allogeneic HSCT recipient or a stem cell or donor lymphocyte infusion donor (not recorded which). It is not recorded whose cells these are; they may come from a transplant donor.

Only a few counts were recorded for this clonotype. The V call is TRBV4-2, the J call TRBJ1-6; TRBD1 matches 7 bases. V shed 1 base and J 7 bases; nucleotides not matched to a gene: 4. The germline V gene has CDR1 LGHNA and CDR2 YNFKEQ. This CDR3 is 15 amino acids long. CDR3 nucleotides: TGTGCCAGCAGCCAAGTCCCAGGGGGGAATTCACCCCTCCACTTT. It codes for CASSQVPGGNSPLHF.

This clonotype occurred a few times. This chain uses TRBV19 with TRBJ1-1; D remains unclear. Trimming pared 6 bases from V and 1 base from J, leaving 12 bases between. The CDR3 covers 14 residues. Germline CDR1 reads LNHDA; CDR2 reads SQIVND (reference sequence). The CDR3 DNA reads as TGTGCCAGTAGCCCCCCCAACTGGAACACTGAAGCTTTCTTT. Residues: CASSPPNWNTEAFF.

This clonotype rates as medium-sized (0.01 to 0.1%). V usage is TRBV10-3 and J usage is TRBJ1-1; 10 nucleotides line up with TRBD1. V was clipped by 8 bases and J by 10 bases; unmatched bases: 4. There are 11 residues in the CDR3. The germline V gene has CDR1 ENHRY and CDR2 SYGVKD. CDR3 sequence: CAIETGGAAFF. CDR3 in DNA: TGTGCCATCGAGACAGGGGGCGCAGCTTTCTTT.